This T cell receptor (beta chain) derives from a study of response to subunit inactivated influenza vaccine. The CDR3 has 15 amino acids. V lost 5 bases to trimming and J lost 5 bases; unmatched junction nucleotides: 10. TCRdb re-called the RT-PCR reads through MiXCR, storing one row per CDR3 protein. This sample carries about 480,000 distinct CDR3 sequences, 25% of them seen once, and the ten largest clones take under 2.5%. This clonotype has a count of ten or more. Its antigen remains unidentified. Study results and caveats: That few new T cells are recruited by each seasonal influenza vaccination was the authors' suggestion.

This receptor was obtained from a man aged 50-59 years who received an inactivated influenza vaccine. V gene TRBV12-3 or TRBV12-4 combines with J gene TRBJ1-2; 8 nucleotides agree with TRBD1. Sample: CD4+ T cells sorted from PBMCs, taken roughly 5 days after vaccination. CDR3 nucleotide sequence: TGTGCCAGCAGTGCCTGGGGACAGGAAGATTATGGCTACACCTTC. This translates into CASSAWGQEDYGYTF.